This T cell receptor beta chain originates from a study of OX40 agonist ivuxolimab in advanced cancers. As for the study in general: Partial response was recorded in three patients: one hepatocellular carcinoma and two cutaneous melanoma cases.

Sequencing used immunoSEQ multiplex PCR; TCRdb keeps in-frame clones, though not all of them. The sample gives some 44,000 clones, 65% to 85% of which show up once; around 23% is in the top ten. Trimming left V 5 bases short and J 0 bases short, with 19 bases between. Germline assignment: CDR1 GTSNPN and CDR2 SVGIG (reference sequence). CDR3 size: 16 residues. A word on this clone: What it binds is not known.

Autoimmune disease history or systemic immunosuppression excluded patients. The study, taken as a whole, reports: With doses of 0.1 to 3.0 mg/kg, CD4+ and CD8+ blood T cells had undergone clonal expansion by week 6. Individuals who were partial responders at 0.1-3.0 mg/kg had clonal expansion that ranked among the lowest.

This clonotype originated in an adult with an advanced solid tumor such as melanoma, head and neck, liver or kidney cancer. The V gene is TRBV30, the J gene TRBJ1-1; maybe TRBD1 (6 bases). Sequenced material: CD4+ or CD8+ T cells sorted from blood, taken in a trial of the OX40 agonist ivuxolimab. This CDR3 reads CAWEDGTQGLNTEAFF. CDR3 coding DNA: TGTGCCTGGGAGGATGGGACACAGGGACTGAACACTGAAGCTTTCTTT. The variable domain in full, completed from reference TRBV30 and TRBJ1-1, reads SQTIHQWPATLVQPVGSPLSLECTVEGTSNPNLYWYRQAAGRGLQLLFYSVGIGQISSEVPQNLSASRPQDRQFILSSKKLLLSDSGFYLCAWEDGTQGLNTEAFFGQGTRLTVV.